One sample yielded the 29 T cell receptor beta chains listed below, sequenced in a study of blood T cell repertoires in COVID-19. Sequencing used immunoSEQ multiplex PCR; TCRdb keeps in-frame clones, though not all of them. The profile shows 85,000 to 100,000 clones, roughly 87% of them singletons. Sequencing was carried out using peripheral blood. These receptors all come from a man in his fifties or sixties with acute or convalescent COVID-19.

V usage is TRBV25-1 and J usage is TRBJ2-5; tentative D call: TRBD2 (6 bases). This CDR3 has 16 residues. The germline gives CDR1 MGHDK, CDR2 SYGVNS. Trimming removed 3 bases from V and 4 bases from J, with 18 bases in between. CDR3 in amino acids: CASSEWAPTSGETQYF. In nucleotides, the CDR3 is TGTGCCAGCAGTGAGTGGGCCCCGACTAGTGGAGAGACCCAGTACTTC.

The chain has TRBV9 and TRBJ1-6, with D possibly being TRBD1 (5 bases). The CDR3 is 15 residues long. The ends were cut back, 0 bases at V and 10 bases at J, with 14 bases in the middle. Germline lookup yields CDR1 SGDLS and CDR2 YYNGEE. This CDR3 is CASSVGVGQQSPLHF. The CDR3 DNA follows: TGTGCCAGCAGCGTAGGAGTTGGACAACAATCACCCCTCCACTTT.

V usage is TRBV6-5 and J usage is TRBJ1-2; D remains unclear. The germline V and J ends were trimmed by 5 bases and 4 bases, with 17 bases remaining between them. Germline V lookup: CDR1 MNHEY, CDR2 SVGAGI. The CDR3 extends over 15 amino acids. Here the CDR3 DNA reads TGTGCCAGCAGTAACCCTCGGGGAGGAGGCTATGGCTACACCTTC. It translates to CASSNPRGGGYGYTF.

The V gene is TRBV27, the J gene TRBJ1-2; 9 nucleotides line up with TRBD1. Germline CDR1 and CDR2: MNHEY and SMNVEV (reference sequence). CDR3 size: 17 residues. With 5 bases clipped from V and 5 bases from J, the junction kept 15 bases outside the gene matches. DNA for the CDR3: TGTGCCAGCAGTCCCGGGACAGGGATCGCTACCAGATATGGCTACACCTTC. It specifies CASSPGTGIATRYGYTF.

CDR3 sequence (DNA): TGTGCCAGCAGCTCAACTAGTACGGCCCAAGAGACCCAGTACTTC. Its protein product is CASSSTSTAQETQYF. The V call is TRBV7-9, the J call TRBJ2-5; D is possibly TRBD2 (5 bases). V was cut by 4 bases and J by 1 base, with 13 bases left in between. CDR3 length: 15 residues. The germline CDR1 and CDR2 sequences are SEHNR and FQNEAQ (reference sequence).

The chain recombines TRBV5-1 with TRBJ2-4; D is undetermined. CDR1 and CDR2 from the germline V gene are SGHRS and YFSETQ. The ends were cut back, 3 bases at V and 5 bases at J, with 9 bases in the middle. The CDR3 spans 13 residues. CDR3 loop: CASSSPQENIQYF. The CDR3 DNA sequence: TGCGCCAGCAGCTCCCCTCAGGAAAACATTCAGTACTTC.

The chain joins TRBV2 to TRBJ1-4; 7 positions agree with TRBD1. Trimming at V came to 4 bases and at J to 8 bases, leaving 10 bases not matched to a gene. This CDR3 is 15 amino acids long. The germline CDR1 and CDR2 sequences are SNHLY and FYNNEI. Written as DNA, the CDR3 is TGTGCCAGCAGTGCCGATGCAGGGGGAAGAGAAAAACTGTTTTTT. Residues: CASSADAGGREKLFF.

This clone was observed a handful of times. Mismatch with germline at one junction end may stem from a read error. The chain couples TRBV5-1 to TRBJ1-1; 7 bases are shared with TRBD1. Germline V gene lookup returns CDR1 SGHRS and CDR2 YFSETQ. CDR3 size: 13 residues. The CDR3 coding sequence is TGCGCCAGCAGCTCCTCGGACACCTGGGGGACAGTCTTT. This gives the protein CASSSSDTWGTVF.

The chain has TRBV29-1 and TRBJ1-1; 8 nucleotides match TRBD1. The V gene end was trimmed by 7 bases and the J gene end by 7 bases; junction bases not matched to a gene: 11. Germline V gene data show CDR1 as SQVTM and CDR2 as ANQGSEA. This CDR3 spans 13 amino acids. The CDR3 DNA follows: TGCAGCGCCCTTGTCAGGGGGCGAGGTGAAGCTTTCTTT. Residues: CSALVRGRGEAFF.

The chain employs TRBV5-1 and TRBJ2-1; weak D call: TRBD2 (6 bases). Germline assignment: CDR1 SGHRS and CDR2 YFSETQ. This CDR3 is 12 amino acids long. Trimming took off 7 bases at V and 8 bases at J, with 13 bases between the two ends. CDR3 protein: CASRRDYDEQFF. The CDR3, as DNA: TGCGCCAGCCGGAGGGATTATGATGAGCAGTTCTTC.

This chain joins TRBV5-1 and TRBJ2-7; D is unclear. With 0 bases removed from V and 2 bases from J, the gap between germline ends came to 6 bases. From germline, CDR1 is SGHRS and CDR2 YFSETQ. The CDR3 contains 13 residues. The CDR3 region is CASSLGSPYEQYF. The CDR3 DNA is TGCGCCAGCAGCTTGGGCAGTCCCTACGAGCAGTACTTC.

The chain employs TRBV2 and TRBJ1-2, with 11 nucleotides matching TRBD1. Looked up from germline, CDR1 is SNHLY and CDR2 is FYNNEI. Unmatched junction bases numbered 12, after V lost 6 bases and J lost 6 bases. The length of the CDR3 is 16 residues. CDR3 DNA sequence: TGTGCCAGCAGCCTGAACCTCCGGGACAGGGGGGATGGCTACACCTTC. Encoded protein: CASSLNLRDRGDGYTF.

The chain is built from TRBV30 and TRBJ2-5; 16 bases line up with TRBD2. The junction had 13 bases not matched to a gene; V was cut back by 2 bases and J by 4 bases. There are 19 residues in the CDR3. The germline V gene encodes CDR1 GTSNPN and CDR2 SVGIG (reference sequence). The CDR3 nucleotides are TGTGCCTGGAGTCTGCACTTAGGGACTAGCGGGGGGGTTGGAGAGACCCAGTACTTC. This codes for CAWSLHLGTSGGVGETQYF.

This rearrangement joins TRBV4-2 to TRBJ2-7; unclear D gene. In germline, CDR1 is LGHNA, CDR2 YNFKEQ. The length of the CDR3 is 14 residues. V lost 0 bases, J lost 3 bases, and 9 bases lay in between. The CDR3, as DNA: TGTGCCAGCAGCCAAGATCGATCCAGCTACGAGCAGTACTTC. Its protein is CASSQDRSSYEQYF.

This chain connects TRBV7-2 to TRBJ2-7, with 9 nucleotides matching TRBD2. Germline V CDR1 and CDR2: SGHTA, FQGNSA. Germline trimming cut 1 base from V and 2 bases from J; bases unmatched to any gene: 3. The CDR3 loop spans 15 amino acids. CDR3 DNA sequence: TGTGCCAGCAGCTTAGTTTCTAGCGGGACCTACGAGCAGTACTTC. Its protein is CASSLVSSGTYEQYF.

The chain recombines TRBV3-1 (or the pseudogene TRBV3-2) with TRBJ2-2, with TRBD2 matching over 13 bases. The V segment lost 0 bases and the J segment 8 bases; nucleotides outside the gene matches: 9. CDR1 and CDR2 from the germline V gene are LGHDT and YNNKEL (reference sequence). The CDR3 totals 18 residues. The CDR3 coding sequence is TGTGCCAGCAGCCAAGATATCGGGACTAGCGGGGAAGTAGGGGAGCTGTTTTTT. It specifies CASSQDIGTSGEVGELFF.

This clone came up once. V is TRBV10-1 and J is TRBJ2-4; D call uncertain. V gave up 7 bases and J gave up 2 bases, with 24 bases separating them. From germline, CDR1 is WNHNN and CDR2 SYGVQD (reference sequence). This CDR3 is built from 18 residues. For the CDR3, the DNA is TGCGCCAGCACCCTGAGAGCCCCCCTTGAGGATACCAAAAACATTCAGTACTTC. Protein product: CASTLRAPLEDTKNIQYF.

This chain uses TRBV6-6 with TRBJ1-3; D is unresolved. This CDR3 comprises 16 residues. Germline V gene data show CDR1 as MNHNY and CDR2 as SVGAGI (reference sequence). Trimming removed 6 bases from V and 0 bases from J, with 15 bases in between. The CDR3 DNA reads as TGTGCCAGCAGAGCGGAACGGGGTTTCTCTGGAAACACCATATATTTT. Translating gives CASRAERGFSGNTIYF.

This sequence joins TRBV10-3 and TRBJ1-5; D gene uncertain. The CDR3 contains 16 residues. Trimming left V 0 bases short and J 0 bases short, with 9 bases between. CDR1 is ENHRY, CDR2 SYGVKD, per germline. CDR3 nucleotides: TGTGCCATCAGTGAGTCGGGAGGGTTTAGCAATCAGCCCCAGCATTTT. Translation: CAISESGGFSNQPQHF.

To note about this clone: The sample has other DNA sequences that encode this CDR3 too. The chain carries TRBV2 and TRBJ2-5; weak D call: TRBD2 (7 bases). The V end was cut by 6 bases, the J end by 4 bases, with 18 bases between. Germline V gives CDR1 SNHLY, CDR2 FYNNEI. The CDR3 loop spans 15 amino acids. The DNA for the CDR3 is TGTGCCAGCAGGCCCGGGACGGGGGGCTTAGAGACCCAGTACTTC. This encodes CASRPGTGGLETQYF.

The chain employs TRBV6-5 and TRBJ2-2; tentatively, D is TRBD1 (5 bases). Germline V gives CDR1 MNHEY, CDR2 SVGAGI. V was clipped by 2 bases and J by 5 bases, with 9 bases between them. The CDR3 length is 14 residues. CDR3 nucleotide sequence: TGTGCCAGCAGTTACGGGGCCCCAACCGGGGAGCTGTTTTTT. Its protein is CASSYGAPTGELFF.

In this sample, this clone turned up a few times. The rearrangement links TRBV2 to TRBJ1-5, with D hard to call. The CDR3 runs to 16 residues. In germline, CDR1 is SNHLY, CDR2 FYNNEI. The ends were cut back, 4 bases at V and 0 bases at J, with 13 bases in the middle. The CDR3 DNA is TGTGCCAGCAGTGTTGGTGGAGGCCCTAGCAATCAGCCCCAGCATTTT. Amino acids: CASSVGGGPSNQPQHF.

V usage is TRBV3-1 (or the pseudogene TRBV3-2) and J usage is TRBJ2-6; 7 bases line up with TRBD2. Germline V gene sequence: CDR1 LGHDT, CDR2 YNNKEL (reference sequence). The CDR3 extends over 17 amino acids. J gave up 1 base and V 0 bases, and 3 bases lay outside the gene matches. The CDR3 region is CASSQEGGGSGANVLTF. DNA for the CDR3: TGTGCCAGCAGCCAAGAGGGGGGAGGGTCTGGGGCCAACGTCCTGACTTTC.

This clone was recorded once. This CDR3 reads CASSPDPGADTIYF. The CDR3 coding sequence is TGTGCCAGCAGCCCAGACCCCGGCGCGGACACCATATATTTT. The rearrangement joins TRBV5-6 to TRBJ1-3; unclear D gene. Per the germline V gene, CDR1 is SGHDT and CDR2 is YYEEEE. CDR3 size: 14 residues. The germline V and J ends were trimmed by 4 bases and 8 bases, with 16 bases remaining between them.

J is TRBJ2-3 and V is TRBV9; D remains unclear. CDR3 length equals 12 residues. The V end was cut by 4 bases, the J end by 7 bases, with 10 bases between. Germline V gene data show CDR1 as SGDLS and CDR2 as YYNGEE. The CDR3 region has the DNA TGTGCCAGCAGCATCACATCAAATACGCAGTATTTT. Residues: CASSITSNTQYF.

The chain links TRBV7-2 to TRBJ2-5, with D maybe TRBD2 (5 bases). CDR3 length: 15 residues. The V end lost 2 bases, the J end lost 5 bases, and 15 bases lay between the germline ends. CDR1 SGHTA and CDR2 FQGNSA come from the germline V gene. The CDR3 DNA sequence: TGTGCCAGCAGCTTAAATGTAGCGCGGCAGGAGACCCAGTACTTC. Translation: CASSLNVARQETQYF.

This clone was recorded once. The chain is built from TRBV7-6 and TRBJ2-2; maybe TRBD1 (7 bases). Germline V CDR1 and CDR2: SGHVS, FNYEAQ. This CDR3 has 15 amino acids. Trimming stripped 0 bases from V and 7 bases from J, with 12 bases between. The chain's CDR3 is CASSLAVQGGGELFF. CDR3 DNA sequence: TGTGCCAGCAGCTTAGCGGTCCAGGGGGGCGGGGAGCTGTTTTTT.

A single count supports this clone. The CDR3 protein is CASSPRTGYGYTF. The CDR3 DNA sequence: TGCGCCAGCAGCCCGAGGACAGGGTATGGCTACACCTTC. The V and J genes are TRBV5-1 and TRBJ1-2; 8 nucleotides agree with TRBD1. J gave up 5 bases and V 4 bases, and 4 bases lay outside the gene matches. The CDR3 has 13 residues. The V gene's germline CDR1 is SGHRS and CDR2 YFSETQ.

This clone has a single count. J is TRBJ2-1 and V is TRBV4-2; TRBD1 aligns across 12 bases. This CDR3 region has 16 residues. Germline CDR1 and CDR2: LGHNA and YNFKEQ. Trimming removed 4 bases from V and 6 bases from J; junction bases left unmatched: 7. In DNA, the CDR3 is TGTGCCAGCAGCCTTAGCTGGGGACAGGGGGCCAATGAGCAGTTCTTC. This sequence encodes CASSLSWGQGANEQFF.